This T cell receptor beta chain appears in the sequencing data of a study of shared clonotypes between healthy human individuals. Study-wide results and caveats: Rarefaction showed sorted-subset sequencing was incomplete despite large depth.

Across several immunoSEQ plates, the genomic DNA of each subset was split evenly. Authors' data handling: From ImmunoSEQ came sequences covering only the junction and carrying no quality scores, so filtering differed. TCRdb keeps only in-frame clones here, not all; method: immunoSEQ multiplex PCR. That table supplies the V and J calls and clone size; D and trimming were determined from the DNA. The sample holds about 1.1 million clones, 77% seen once. The CDR3 covers 14 residues. The germline V gene has CDR1 SGHRS and CDR2 YFSETQ. Trimming cost V 4 bases and J 4 bases, with 12 bases left between them. This clone was recorded at least ten times. Its specificity is not known.

The chain joins TRBV5-1 to TRBJ1-3; D not resolved. The source of this sequence is a man younger than 35 in good health. Some clones in this sample may be carry-over from other donors' samples. The specimen sequenced was memory CD4+ T cells from PBMCs. As for subset: CD45RA-negative fraction. The CDR3 coding sequence is TGCGCCAGCAGCCACGACGGGGAGGGAAACACCATATATTTT. This translates into CASSHDGEGNTIYF. The full variable domain, completed using reference TRBV5-1 and TRBJ1-3, is KAGVTQTPRYLIKTRGQQVTLSCSPISGHRSVSWYQQTPGQGLQFLFEYFSETQRNKGNFPGRFSGRQFSNSRSEMNVSTLELGDSALYLCASSHDGEGNTIYFGEGSWLTVV.